The clone carrying this T cell receptor (beta chain) was counted a few times. Germline lookup yields CDR1 SGHRS and CDR2 YFSETQ. The CDR3 contains 15 residues. Trimming cost V 4 bases and J 6 bases; bases outside gene matches: 12. The sample belongs to a study of CD8 T cells in ankylosing spondylitis. TCRdb itself ran the 5' RACE reads through MiXCR, one entry per CDR3 protein. This table holds about 90,000 distinct CDR3 sequences, around 30% found once. The sequenced sample was blood, either unsorted or a sorted T cell fraction (not recorded which). The source of this sequence is a male donor with ankylosing spondylitis or in good health (not recorded which). The rearrangement uses TRBV5-1 and TRBJ1-1, with 7 bases fitting TRBD1. CDR3 nucleotides: TGCGCCAGCAGCGAGGGAGGACAGGTTGACGCTGAAGCTTTCTTT. Protein sequence: CASSEGGQVDAEAFF.